This TCR beta chain was documented in a study of T cell repertoires in cytomegalovirus infection. Study background: Recently identified HLA-C-restricted CMV epitopes were among the peptides used.

This CDR3 spans 15 amino acids. Unmatched junction bases numbered 4, after V lost 3 bases and J lost 2 bases. From germline, CDR1 is SGHAT and CDR2 FQNNGV. This clonotype showed up just a few times. The target antigen is unknown. TCRdb re-analysed the reads in MiXCR, keeping a single row per CDR3 protein. The repertoire includes tens of thousands of distinct CDR3 sequences, around 25% of them detected once, and 50% sits in the top ten. The study's findings and limits: CMV-specific TCR beta clonotypes restricted by HLA-C dominated the ex vivo response. Cumulated frequencies of public TCR beta families served to identify carriers of CMV plus the relevant HLA.

The rearrangement links TRBV11-2 to TRBJ2-5; TRBD2 aligns across 9 bases. The receptor was isolated from a human donor in good health (CMV status not recorded). Some clones in this sample may be carry-over from other donors' samples. The source was CD8+ T cells from cultured PBMCs, collected from culture after CMV antigen stimulation. CDR3 in amino acids: CASSFSGRYQETQYF. CDR3 DNA sequence: TGTGCCAGCAGCTTCAGCGGGAGGTATCAAGAGACCCAGTACTTC.